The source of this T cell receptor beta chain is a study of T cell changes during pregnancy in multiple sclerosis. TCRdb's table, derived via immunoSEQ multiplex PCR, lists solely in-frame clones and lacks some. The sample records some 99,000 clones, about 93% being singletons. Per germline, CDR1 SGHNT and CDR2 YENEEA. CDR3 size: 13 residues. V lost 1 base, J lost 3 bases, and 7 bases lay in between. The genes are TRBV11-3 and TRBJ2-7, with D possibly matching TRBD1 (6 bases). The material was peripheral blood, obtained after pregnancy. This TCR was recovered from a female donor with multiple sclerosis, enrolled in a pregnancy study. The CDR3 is CASSLGGGYEQYF. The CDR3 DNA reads TGTGCCAGCAGCTTAGGAGGGGGCTACGAGCAGTACTTC. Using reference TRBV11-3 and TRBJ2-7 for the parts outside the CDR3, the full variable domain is EAGVVQSPRYKIIEKKQPVAFWCNPISGHNTLYWYLQNLGQGPELLIRYENEEAVDDSQLPKDRFSAERLKGVDSTLKIQPAELGDSAVYLCASSLGGGYEQYFGPGTRLTVT.